One and the same sample provided the 14 T cell receptor beta chains below, sequenced in a study of blood T cell repertoires in COVID-19. Libraries were prepared by immunoSEQ multiplex PCR; TCRdb keeps only in-frame clonotypes and omits some of them. The sample holds 250,000 to 300,000 clones; approximately 90% are singletons and the top ten take around 12%. The sequenced sample consisted of peripheral blood. Receptors originate from a woman aged 60 to 75 with acute or convalescent COVID-19.

The chain carries TRBV2 and TRBJ1-1; 8 bases align to TRBD1. The CDR3 length is 13 residues. Germline loops: CDR1 SNHLY, CDR2 FYNNEI. Germline trimming cut 8 bases from V and 4 bases from J; bases unmatched to any gene: 6. CDR3 DNA sequence: TGTGCCAGCCTGACAGGGGCCGGCACTGAAGCTTTCTTT. This encodes CASLTGAGTEAFF.

This chain connects TRBV7-3 to TRBJ2-3; D is possibly TRBD1 (6 bases). CDR1 SGHTA and CDR2 FQGTGA come from the germline V gene. V shed 4 bases and J shed 5 bases, with 10 bases lying between them. This CDR3 region has 13 residues. The CDR3 DNA sequence: TGTGCCAGCAGCTGGGACACCGGAGATACGCAGTATTTT. Translated: CASSWDTGDTQYF.

The chain carries TRBV9 and TRBJ1-1; D uncertain. CDR3 length equals 15 residues. The germline CDR1 and CDR2 sequences are SGDLS and YYNGEE. Trimming removed 0 bases from V and 2 bases from J, with 11 bases in between. The CDR3 nucleotides are TGTGCCAGCAGCGTAGGTTCCGGACTAAACACTGAAGCTTTCTTT. It encodes CASSVGSGLNTEAFF.

V gene TRBV7-9 combines with J gene TRBJ1-2; 10 bases agree with TRBD1. This CDR3 is 16 amino acids long. V lost 1 base and J lost 6; bases outside the gene matches: 8. Per germline, CDR1 SEHNR and CDR2 FQNEAQ (reference sequence). The CDR3 protein is CASSLGGDRGSHGYTF. The DNA of the CDR3 is TGTGCCAGCAGCTTAGGGGGGGACAGGGGAAGTCATGGCTACACCTTC.

The gene calls are TRBV2 and TRBJ2-5; no reliable D call. The CDR3 loop spans 13 amino acids. Germline-derived CDR1 and CDR2 are SNHLY and FYNNEI. Trimming cost V 4 bases and J 3 bases, with 9 bases left between them. CDR3 bases: TGTGCCAGCAGTGCTGCTGAGGAAGAGACCCAGTACTTC. Its translation: CASSAAEEETQYF.

The genes are TRBV20-1 and TRBJ2-7; possible D gene TRBD2, 6 bases. The CDR3 loop spans 13 amino acids. CDR1 and CDR2 from the germline V gene are DFQATT and SNEGSKA (reference sequence). V dropped 3 bases and J dropped 9 bases, with 18 bases sitting between them. DNA for the CDR3: TGCAGTGCTAGTACGGTTTCCGACGGGGGGCAGTACTTC. It is translated as CSASTVSDGGQYF.

This chain uses TRBV6-5 with TRBJ2-5; D possibly corresponds to TRBD2 (5 bases). Germline CDR1 reads MNHEY; CDR2 reads SVGAGI. The V and J ends lost 6 bases and 2 bases respectively, with 13 bases between them. The CDR3 consists of 14 residues. The CDR3 loop is CASRRGLGQETQYF. The CDR3 DNA follows: TGTGCCAGCAGAAGAGGGTTAGGGCAAGAGACCCAGTACTTC.

The genes are TRBV27 and TRBJ1-1, with a possible D match to TRBD1 (5 bases). The CDR3 is 14 residues long. Germline CDR1 is MNHEY and CDR2 is SMNVEV (reference sequence). Trimming shortened V by 1 base and J by 4 bases, and 10 bases separated the two germline ends. In DNA form, the CDR3 reads TGTGCCAGCAGTTTATACCAGGGTCTCACTGAAGCTTTCTTT. Its translation: CASSLYQGLTEAFF.

This clone was detected only a few times. The CDR3 sequence is CASSLNRDTIYF. DNA of the CDR3: TGTGCCAGCAGCCTCAACAGGGACACCATATATTTT. The chain recombines TRBV12-3 or TRBV12-4 with TRBJ1-3; weak D call: TRBD1 (6 bases). The CDR3 has 12 residues. V dropped 6 bases and J dropped 8 bases, with 11 bases sitting between them.

The V and J genes are TRBV6-5 and TRBJ2-2, with D perhaps matching TRBD1 (6 bases). This CDR3 spans 13 amino acids. The germline gives CDR1 MNHEY, CDR2 SVGAGI. CDR3 DNA sequence: TGTGCTATACGTGGGGGCGACACCGGGGAGCTGTTTTTT. It codes for CAIRGGDTGELFF.

The rearrangement joins TRBV27 to TRBJ2-1; D may be TRBD1 (6 bases). CDR3 length equals 16 residues. Deletions cut 4 bases from V and 5 bases from J, with 18 bases between. CDR1 is MNHEY and CDR2 is SMNVEV in the germline V gene (reference sequence). CDR3 amino acids: CASSSPPGTPNNEQFF. The CDR3 DNA sequence: TGTGCCAGCAGTTCGCCACCCGGGACACCTAACAATGAGCAGTTCTTC.

V and J are TRBV18 and TRBJ2-7; unclear D gene. From germline, CDR1 is KGHSH and CDR2 LQKENI. The CDR3 spans 11 residues. V shed 5 bases and J shed 4 bases, with 6 bases lying between them. Here the CDR3 DNA reads TGTGCCAGCTCAGCCGGGTACGAGCAGTACTTC. Translating gives CASSAGYEQYF. The entire variable domain, with the rest obtained from reference TRBV18 and TRBJ2-7, is as follows: NAGVMQNPRHLVRRRGQEARLRCSPMKGHSHVYWYRQLPEEGLKFMVYLQKENIIDESGMPKERFSAEFPKEGPSILRIQQVVRGDSAAYFCASSAGYEQYFGPGTRLTVT.

V is TRBV6-5 and J is TRBJ2-2; weak D call: TRBD1 (6 bases). Per germline, CDR1 MNHEY and CDR2 SVGAGI. CDR3 length equals 12 residues. V lost 6 bases to trimming and J lost 6 bases, with 8 bases between them. The CDR3 DNA reads TGTGCCAGCAGAGGGGGAGCCGGGGAGCTGTTTTTT. Protein sequence: CASRGGAGELFF.

The chain carries TRBV28 and TRBJ2-1; 7 bases map to TRBD1. There are 14 residues in the CDR3. Germline values: CDR1 MDHEN, CDR2 SYDVKM. The junction had 10 bases not matched to a gene; V was cut back by 6 bases and J by 8 bases. The CDR3 coding sequence is TGTGCCAGCAGGACCGACAGGGTCATCGATGAGCAGTTCTTC. Translated: CASRTDRVIDEQFF.